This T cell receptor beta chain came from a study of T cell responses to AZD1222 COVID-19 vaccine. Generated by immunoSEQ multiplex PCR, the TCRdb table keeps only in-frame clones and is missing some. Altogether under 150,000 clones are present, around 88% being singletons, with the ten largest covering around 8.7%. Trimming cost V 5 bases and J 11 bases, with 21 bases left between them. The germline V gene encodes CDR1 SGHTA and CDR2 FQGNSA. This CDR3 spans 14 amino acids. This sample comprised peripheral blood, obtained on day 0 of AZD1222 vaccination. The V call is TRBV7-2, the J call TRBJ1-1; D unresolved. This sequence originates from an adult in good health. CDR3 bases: TGTGCCAGCAGCCTTAGGACGGTATTGAGAGGCGCTTTCTTT. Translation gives CASSLRTVLRGAFF.